This section outlines one T cell receptor beta chain sequence together with its context. The CDR3 totals 14 residues. Germline trimming cut 6 bases from V and 5 bases from J; bases unmatched to any gene: 2. Germline CDR1 is MNHEY and CDR2 is SVGAGI. This sample is part of a study of blood T cell repertoires in COVID-19. About the study: Collection of acute and convalescent COVID-19 samples took place in the United States, Italy and Spain.

The authors' processing: Amplification with reference gene primers provided the estimates of nucleated cell counts. The protocol was immunoSEQ multiplex PCR, while the TCRdb copy is restricted to in-frame clones and leaves out a portion. That table gives V, J and clone size, and the DNA gave D and trimming. This table holds about 240,000 clones, about 85% found once. The sequence was collected from a man in his 60s who had recovered from COVID-19. This chain uses TRBV6-5 with TRBJ2-3, with 13 positions matching TRBD2. Sequencing input: peripheral blood. The CDR3 protein is CASRRTSGGDTQYF. The CDR3 DNA reads as TGTGCCAGCAGACGGACTAGCGGGGGAGATACGCAGTATTTT.